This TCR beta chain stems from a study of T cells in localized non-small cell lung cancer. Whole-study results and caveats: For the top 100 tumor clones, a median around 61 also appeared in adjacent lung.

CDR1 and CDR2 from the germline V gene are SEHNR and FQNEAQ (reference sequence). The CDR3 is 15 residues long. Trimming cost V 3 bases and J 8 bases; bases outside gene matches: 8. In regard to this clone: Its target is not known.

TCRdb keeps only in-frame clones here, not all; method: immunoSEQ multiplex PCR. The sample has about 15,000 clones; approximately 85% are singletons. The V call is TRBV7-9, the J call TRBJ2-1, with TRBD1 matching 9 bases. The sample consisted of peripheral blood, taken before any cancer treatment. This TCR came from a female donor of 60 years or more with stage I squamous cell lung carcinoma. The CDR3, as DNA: TGTGCCAGCAGCTTTGAAAGGACAGGGGCCGATGAGCAGTTCTTC. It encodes CASSFERTGADEQFF.